This record covers a single TCR beta chain. PCR was performed a second time for roughly 7 to 12 cycles using a sample-barcoded 5' primer and a J-beta primer mix. TCRdb used MiXCR to reprocess the 5' RACE reads, holding one entry per CDR3 protein. The sample lists about 1 million distinct CDR3 sequences, less than 50% occurring once. This entry is derived from a study of blood T cells in healthy people across ages. Deletions cut 8 bases from V and 1 base from J, with 14 bases between. The CDR3 runs 14 residues. The germline V gene encodes CDR1 MRHNA and CDR2 SNTAGT. This sequence joins TRBV6-4 and TRBJ1-1, with D possibly TRBD1 on 6 matching bases. The specimen was blood. The sequence was obtained from a woman aged 55-70 years in good health. Written as DNA, the CDR3 is TGTGCCAGCCGACAGGTACCGGGGAACACTGAAGCTTTCTTT. It codes for CASRQVPGNTEAFF.